One and the same sample provided the 14 T cell receptor beta chains below, sequenced in a study of T cell responses to AZD1222 COVID-19 vaccine. Using immunoSEQ multiplex PCR, the repertoire was profiled, and TCRdb retains in-frame clones only, with some absent. Seen here are 120,000 to 150,000 clones, about 90% observed once, and the top ten hold 9.3%. Sequences were derived from peripheral blood, sampled 28 days after the second AZD1222 dose. Receptor source: an adult who received the AZD1222 COVID-19 vaccine.

The chain combines TRBV7-2 with TRBJ1-1; TRBD1 matches at 7 bases. The CDR3 sequence is 13 residues long. Germline CDR1 and CDR2: SGHTA and FQGNSA. V lost 5 bases, J lost 3 bases, and 3 bases stayed unmatched. In nucleotides, the CDR3 is TGTGCCAGCAGCCCCCAGGGGGACACTGAAGCTTTCTTT. Protein: CASSPQGDTEAFF.

V is TRBV18 and J is TRBJ2-2; 14 bases are shared with TRBD2. Trimming removed 3 bases from V and 6 bases from J; junction bases left unmatched: 6. Looked up from germline, CDR1 is KGHSH and CDR2 is LQKENI. This CDR3 has 17 amino acids. The CDR3 sequence: CASSPAGLAGEAGELFF. Written as DNA, the CDR3 is TGTGCCAGCTCACCTGCGGGACTAGCGGGAGAGGCCGGGGAGCTGTTTTTT.

The rearrangement joins TRBV29-1 to TRBJ2-7, with TRBD1 as a possible D gene (6 bases). Trimming shortened V by 6 bases and J by 4 bases, and 19 bases separated the two germline ends. The CDR3 loop spans 14 amino acids. CDR1 and CDR2 from the germline V gene are SQVTM and ANQGSEA. For the CDR3, the DNA is TGCAGCGTAGCCTACAGGGAAATGGGATACGAGCAGTACTTC. Amino acids: CSVAYREMGYEQYF.

This sequence joins TRBV27 and TRBJ1-2; D perhaps matches TRBD1 (5 bases). The CDR3 has 14 amino acids. V lost 6 bases, J lost 4 bases, and 15 bases lay in between. Germline assignment: CDR1 MNHEY and CDR2 SMNVEV (reference sequence). CDR3 region: CASSQIGAPYGYTF. In DNA, the CDR3 is TGTGCCAGCAGCCAGATTGGGGCCCCCTATGGCTACACCTTC.

The CDR3 nucleotides are TGTGCCAGCAGTCCCCAGGGCTCTGGAAACACCATATATTTT. It translates to CASSPQGSGNTIYF. The V call is TRBV6-5, the J call TRBJ1-3; tentatively, D is TRBD1 (5 bases). The germline gives CDR1 MNHEY, CDR2 SVGAGI. The V end lost 5 bases, the J end lost 0 bases, and 8 bases lay between the germline ends. CDR3 length: 14 amino acids.

The J gene is TRBJ1-6, the V gene TRBV5-6, with a weak D call TRBD1 (5 bases). This CDR3 contains 15 residues. Germline V gives CDR1 SGHDT, CDR2 YYEEEE. V was trimmed by 0 bases and J by 6 bases, leaving 10 bases between them. This CDR3 is CASSLGAGLNSPLHF. The DNA for the CDR3 is TGTGCCAGCAGCTTGGGGGCAGGGCTTAATTCACCCCTCCACTTT.

The chain carries TRBV19 and TRBJ1-2; perhaps TRBD1 as D (5 bases). This CDR3 has 15 residues. CDR1 LNHDA and CDR2 SQIVND come from the germline V gene (reference sequence). The V end was cut by 6 bases, the J end by 4 bases, with 18 bases between. CDR3 nucleotide sequence: TGTGCCAGTAGCCTTTTAGACAGTAGTGCCTATGGCTACACCTTC. Protein sequence: CASSLLDSSAYGYTF.

The rearrangement uses TRBV6-2 or TRBV6-3 and TRBJ1-2; D not resolved. The CDR3 is made up of 14 amino acids. Germline V CDR1 and CDR2: MNHEY, SVGEGT. Trimming removed 4 bases at V and 1 base at J, with 10 bases between. The CDR3 DNA follows: TGTGCCAGCAGTTGGGGATGGGGTAACTATGGCTACACCTTC. As protein: CASSWGWGNYGYTF.

The chain employs TRBV2 and TRBJ1-3; no firm D call. V lost 6 bases and J lost 4, with 7 bases in between. The CDR3 runs 12 residues. In germline, CDR1 is SNHLY, CDR2 FYNNEI. The CDR3 sequence is CASRGMGNTIYF. CDR3 nucleotides: TGTGCCAGCAGAGGGATGGGAAACACCATATATTTT.

The rearrangement links TRBV2 to TRBJ1-2; 9 nucleotides align to TRBD1. The junction had 8 bases not matched to a gene; V was cut back by 6 bases and J by 6 bases. CDR3 size: 14 residues. In germline, CDR1 is SNHLY, CDR2 FYNNEI. The CDR3 loop reads CASRAGTGTHGYTF. The CDR3 DNA follows: TGTGCCAGCAGGGCAGGGACAGGGACCCATGGCTACACCTTC.

In its sample, this clone was seen once. V and J are TRBV19 and TRBJ2-3; D remains unclear. The V end was cut by 3 bases, the J end by 1 base, with 8 bases between. Germline loops: CDR1 LNHDA, CDR2 SQIVND (reference sequence). The CDR3 length is 14 residues. The CDR3 DNA follows: TGTGCCAGTAGTATTAGGGTTGGCACAGATACGCAGTATTTT. Translating it yields CASSIRVGTDTQYF.

The chain combines TRBV4-1 with TRBJ2-1; 7 bases fit TRBD2. The CDR3 covers 17 residues. The trim removed 0 bases at V and 6 bases at J, leaving 11 bases unmatched. CDR1 is MGHRA and CDR2 is YSYEKL in the germline V gene. CDR3 coding DNA: TGCGCCAGCAGCCAAGAGGAGCTGACTAGCCTACCCAATGAGCAGTTCTTC. Protein product: CASSQEELTSLPNEQFF.

The genes are TRBV4-3 and TRBJ2-2, with TRBD2 as a possible D gene (6 bases). The CDR3 is 16 residues long. Germline CDR1 LGHNA, CDR2 YSLEER. The V and J ends lost 0 bases and 6 bases respectively, with 14 bases between them. The CDR3 region has the DNA TGCGCCAGCAGCCAAGAGGCACTAGCTAGGTCCGGGGAGCTGTTTTTT. The encoded protein is CASSQEALARSGELFF.

This clone was detected only a few times. The chain couples TRBV19 to TRBJ1-2; 8 bases align to TRBD1. The CDR3 is made up of 13 amino acids. Germline-derived CDR1 and CDR2 are LNHDA and SQIVND (reference sequence). V gave up 6 bases and J gave up 2 bases; unmatched junction bases: 2. The CDR3 DNA reads as TGTGCCAGTAGAGGGACAGGCAACTATGGCTACACCTTC. It codes for CASRGTGNYGYTF.